Many counts were recorded for the clone carrying this T cell receptor beta chain. This entry comes from a study of regulatory T cells in long-lasting Graves disease. For TCR beta, libraries came from iRepertoire HTBI primers and Arm-PCR of CDR3 regions. Source study methods: Samples revealed approximately 60 TRBV and approximately 15 TRBJ segments. Each CDR3 protein is one row after TCRdb ran MiXCR on the multiplex PCR reads. The V and J calls were not made by the authors but by TCRdb's processing. Counted here are around 400,000 distinct CDR3 sequences, roughly 23% occurring once; the ten biggest clones make up 14%. Described time point: persistent/refractory GD, antithyroid drugs over 5 years with positive TRAb. RNA from PBMCs was the source of the TCR library. The TCR originated in a female donor with Graves disease. This specimen consisted of peripheral blood mononuclear cells (PBMCs), obtained when the disease was refractory, from a patient treated with antithyroid drugs.

DNA for the CDR3: TGTGCCAGCAAGCGTTTTGCAGGCCTGCCTGATGGCTACACCTTC. Its translation is CASKRFAGLPDGYTF. V and J are TRBV28 and TRBJ1-2; D remains ambiguous. With 7 bases removed from V and 6 bases from J, the gap between germline ends came to 21 bases. The CDR3 length is 15 residues. Germline V gene data show CDR1 as MDHEN and CDR2 as SYDVKM.